The next 17 T cell receptor beta chains were all read from a single sample in a study of cytomegalovirus exposure and HLA in healthy donors. PCR primers comprised 60 Vbeta and 13 Jbeta primers. Libraries were prepared by immunoSEQ multiplex PCR; TCRdb keeps only in-frame clonotypes and omits some of them. In total, the table holds 68,000 or so clones. Sequenced sample: PBMCs. The receptors shown here come from a female donor in good health and CMV-seropositive.

The chain carries TRBV4-3 and TRBJ1-2, with TRBD1 matching 11 bases. The germline V gene encodes CDR1 LGHNA and CDR2 YSLEER. V lost 2 bases and J lost 6; bases outside the gene matches: 8. CDR3 size: 16 residues. The CDR3: CASSQSRTGGENGYTF. The CDR3, as DNA: TGCGCCAGCAGCCAATCCCGGACAGGGGGCGAGAATGGCTACACCTTC.

In DNA, the CDR3 is TGCGCCAGCAGCCAAGAGGAAAGGGGGAACACTGAAGCTTTCTTT. Its translation is CASSQEERGNTEAFF. The chain uses TRBV4-3 and TRBJ1-1; perhaps TRBD1 as D (5 bases). Trimming stripped 0 bases from V and 1 base from J, with 9 bases between. CDR3 length equals 15 residues. Germline assignment: CDR1 LGHNA and CDR2 YSLEER.

The chain carries TRBV28 and TRBJ1-1; the D is unclear. The germline V and J ends were trimmed by 5 bases and 1 base, with 8 bases remaining between them. From germline, CDR1 is MDHEN and CDR2 SYDVKM. This CDR3 has 13 amino acids. CDR3 sequence (DNA): TGTGCCAGCAGTGGGCCGTCGAACACTGAAGCTTTCTTT. It specifies CASSGPSNTEAFF.

V usage is TRBV6-1 and J usage is TRBJ1-1; 7 bases align to TRBD1. The ends lost 10 bases at V and 3 bases at J; junction bases unmatched: 8. Germline CDR1 reads MNHNS; CDR2 reads SASEGT. This CDR3 has 13 residues. The CDR3 loop is CAIRTGDYTEAFF. The CDR3 DNA reads TGTGCCATTCGGACAGGTGATTACACTGAAGCTTTCTTT.

The V call is TRBV7-2, the J call TRBJ2-3, with 8 bases lining up with TRBD2. V shed 5 bases, J shed 13 bases, and the junction held 5 bases outside the gene matches. The length of the CDR3 is 11 residues. Germline CDR1 and CDR2: SGHTA and FQGNSA. CDR3 sequence (DNA): TGTGCCAGCAGCCCGGGACTAGAAGAGTATTTT. This gives the protein CASSPGLEEYF.

V gene TRBV5-4 combines with J gene TRBJ2-5, with a weak D call TRBD2 (5 bases). Trimming cost V 2 bases and J 0 bases, with 8 bases left between them. The CDR3 runs 14 residues. Germline V lookup: CDR1 SGHNT, CDR2 YYREEE (reference sequence). The CDR3 is CASSFGLYQETQYF. The CDR3 bases are TGTGCCAGCAGCTTCGGACTTTACCAAGAGACCCAGTACTTC.

The gene calls are TRBV7-9 and TRBJ2-1; 11 nucleotides agree with TRBD2. J was trimmed by 6 bases and V by 2 bases; bases with no gene match: 0. The CDR3 runs 14 residues. Germline-derived CDR1 and CDR2 are SEHNR and FQNEAQ (reference sequence). CDR3 in amino acids: CASSLTSGSNEQFF. The CDR3 nucleotides read TGTGCCAGCAGCTTAACTAGCGGGAGCAATGAGCAGTTCTTC. Based on the CDR3 plus reference TRBV7-9 and TRBJ2-1, the full variable domain is DTGVSQNPRHKITKRGQNVTFRCDPISEHNRLYWYRQTLGQGPEFLTYFQNEAQLEKSRLLSDRFSAERPKGSFSTLEIQRTEQGDSAMYLCASSLTSGSNEQFFGPGTRLTVL.

The chain links TRBV19 to TRBJ2-7; 7 positions match TRBD2. The CDR3 is made up of 14 amino acids. The V and J ends lost 4 bases and 1 base, in that order; junction bases with no gene match: 4. Germline lookup yields CDR1 LNHDA and CDR2 SQIVND (reference sequence). In DNA form, the CDR3 reads TGTGCCAGTAGTAACCAGCGGGGTTCCTACGAGCAGTACTTC. The encoded protein is CASSNQRGSYEQYF.

This rearrangement joins TRBV9 to TRBJ2-3; TRBD1 matches at 10 bases. The CDR3 runs 17 residues. Trimming took 1 base from V and 2 from J; bases not matched to a gene: 7. Germline V lookup: CDR1 SGDLS, CDR2 YYNGEE. CDR3 DNA: TGTGCCAGCAGCGTAACCGGGACAGGGGCTTTCACAGATACGCAGTATTTT. Residues: CASSVTGTGAFTDTQYF.

The rearrangement joins TRBV30 to TRBJ2-1; D might be TRBD1 (5 bases). Trimming shortened V by 0 bases and J by 2 bases, and 5 bases separated the two germline ends. The V gene's germline CDR1 is GTSNPN and CDR2 SVGIG (reference sequence). This CDR3 region has 13 residues. The CDR3 protein is CAWSVRAYNEQFF. For the CDR3, the DNA is TGTGCCTGGAGTGTCAGGGCCTACAATGAGCAGTTCTTC. The whole variable domain, remainder taken from reference TRBV30 and TRBJ2-1, is SQTIHQWPATLVQPVGSPLSLECTVEGTSNPNLYWYRQAAGRGLQLLFYSVGIGQISSEVPQNLSASRPQDRQFILSSKKLLLSDSGFYLCAWSVRAYNEQFFGPGTRLTVL.

In DNA, the CDR3 is TGCGCCAGCGCCGGGACAGAGAGCAATCAGCCCCAGCATTTT. Its translation is CASAGTESNQPQHF. The rearrangement links TRBV10-1 to TRBJ1-5, with 7 bases matching TRBD1. In germline, CDR1 is WNHNN, CDR2 SYGVQD (reference sequence). The CDR3 runs 14 residues. Trimming removed 8 bases from V and 1 base from J; junction bases left unmatched: 5.

V gene TRBV19 combines with J gene TRBJ1-1, with D possibly matching TRBD1 (6 bases). The germline V gene has CDR1 LNHDA and CDR2 SQIVND (reference sequence). V was pared by 7 bases and J by 6 bases, with 15 bases between. This CDR3 contains 13 residues. DNA for the CDR3: TGTGCCAGTAACCTACAGGGTAAGGCTGAAGCTTTCTTT. Translation gives CASNLQGKAEAFF.

The J gene is TRBJ2-7, the V gene TRBV4-1; D unclear. Germline V gene lookup returns CDR1 MGHRA and CDR2 YSYEKL. The CDR3 is 16 amino acids. Trimming removed 1 base from V and 0 bases from J, with 13 bases in between. Written as DNA, the CDR3 is TGCGCCAGCAGCCAAGGTGGCAGCGAAAGCTCCTACGAGCAGTACTTC. Translating gives CASSQGGSESSYEQYF.

This chain joins TRBV5-1 and TRBJ2-3; 7 bases fit TRBD1. V was clipped by 2 bases and J by 4 bases; unmatched bases: 4. CDR1 is SGHRS, CDR2 YFSETQ, per germline. The CDR3 consists of 14 residues. The chain's CDR3 is CASSFGQAADTQYF. DNA for the CDR3: TGCGCCAGCAGCTTCGGACAGGCGGCAGATACGCAGTATTTT.

J is TRBJ1-1 and V is TRBV6-6; possible D gene TRBD1, 5 bases. V lost 4 bases, J lost 1 base, and 7 bases lay in between. The CDR3 sequence is 13 residues long. CDR1 and CDR2 (germline): MNHNY, SVGAGI (reference sequence). The CDR3 is CASSSQGNTEAFF. The CDR3 nucleotides are TGTGCCAGCAGTTCTCAGGGGAACACTGAAGCTTTCTTT.

The chain combines TRBV9 with TRBJ2-2; TRBD1 matches 7 bases. This CDR3 has 14 residues. V dropped 1 base and J dropped 6; count of bases not matched to a gene: 3. The germline V gene has CDR1 SGDLS and CDR2 YYNGEE. The CDR3 sequence: CASSVSQGAGELFF. CDR3 nucleotide sequence: TGTGCCAGCAGCGTAAGCCAGGGGGCCGGGGAGCTGTTTTTT.

The J gene is TRBJ1-2, the V gene TRBV2; D is uncertain. The ends were cut back, 2 bases at V and 2 bases at J, with 6 bases in the middle. The CDR3 totals 13 residues. Germline V CDR1 and CDR2: SNHLY, FYNNEI. The CDR3 here is CASSERENYGYTF. CDR3 coding DNA: TGTGCCAGCAGTGAAAGAGAGAACTATGGCTACACCTTC.